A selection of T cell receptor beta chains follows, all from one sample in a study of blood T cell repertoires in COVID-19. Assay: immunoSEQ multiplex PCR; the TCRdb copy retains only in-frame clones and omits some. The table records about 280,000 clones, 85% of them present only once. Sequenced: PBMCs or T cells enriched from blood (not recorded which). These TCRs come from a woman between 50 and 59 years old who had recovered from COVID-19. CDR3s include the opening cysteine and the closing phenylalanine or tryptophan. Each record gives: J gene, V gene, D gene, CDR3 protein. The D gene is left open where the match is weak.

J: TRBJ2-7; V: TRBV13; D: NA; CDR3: CASSLLASSYEQYF
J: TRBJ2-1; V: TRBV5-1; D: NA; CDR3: CASSITTGPYNEQFF
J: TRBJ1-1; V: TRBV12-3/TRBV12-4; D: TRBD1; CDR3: CASSRGRNTEAFF
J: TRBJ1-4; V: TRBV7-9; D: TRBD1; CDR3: CASSSGTGRRNEKLFF
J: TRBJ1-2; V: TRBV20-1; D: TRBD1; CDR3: CSASKGTGGFGNYGYTF
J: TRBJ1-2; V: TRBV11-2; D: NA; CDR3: CASSQAGPNYGYTF
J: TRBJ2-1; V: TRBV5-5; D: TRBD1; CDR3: CASSLETGTYNEQFF
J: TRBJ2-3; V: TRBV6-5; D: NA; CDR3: CASSYGVMDTDTQYF
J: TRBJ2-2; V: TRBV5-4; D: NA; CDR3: CASRDFGGSNTGELFF
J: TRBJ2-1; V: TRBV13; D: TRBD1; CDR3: CASSSGTGVTLFF
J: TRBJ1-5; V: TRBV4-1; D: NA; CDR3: CASSQDKGELGNQPQHF
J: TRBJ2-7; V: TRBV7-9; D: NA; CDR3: CASSKAGSYEQYF
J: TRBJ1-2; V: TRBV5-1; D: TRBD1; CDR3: CASSTDRVHGYTF
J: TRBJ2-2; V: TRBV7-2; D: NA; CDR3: CASSRPGFSGELFF
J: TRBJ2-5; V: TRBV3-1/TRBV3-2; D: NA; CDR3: CASSQAGYGTQYF
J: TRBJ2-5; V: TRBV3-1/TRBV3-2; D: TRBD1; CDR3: CASSADRGLETQYF
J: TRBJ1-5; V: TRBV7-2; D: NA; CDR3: CASSQALTGNQPQHF
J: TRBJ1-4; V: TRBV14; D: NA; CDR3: CASSQGRRDNEKLFF
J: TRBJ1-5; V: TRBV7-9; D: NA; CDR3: CASSRGGRLQPQHF
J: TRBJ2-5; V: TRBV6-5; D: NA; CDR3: CAIQGKQETQYF
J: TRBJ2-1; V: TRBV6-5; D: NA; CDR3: CASSQYNEQFF
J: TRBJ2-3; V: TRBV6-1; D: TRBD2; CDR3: CASSEDSGGVKDTQYF
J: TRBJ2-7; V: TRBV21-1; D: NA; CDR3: CASSKDNRPGREQYF
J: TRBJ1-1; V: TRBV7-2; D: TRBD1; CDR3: CASSLGTGGDLNTEAFF
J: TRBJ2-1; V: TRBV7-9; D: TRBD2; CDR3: CASSSRGGISYNEQFF
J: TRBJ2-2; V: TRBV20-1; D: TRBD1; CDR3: CSASITGGYTGELFF
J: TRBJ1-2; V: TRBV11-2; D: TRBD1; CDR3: CASSLGVGTGDGYTF
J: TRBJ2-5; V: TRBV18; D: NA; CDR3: CASSSQRGLQETQYF
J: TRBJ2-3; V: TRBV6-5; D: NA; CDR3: CASSYQGAPQYF
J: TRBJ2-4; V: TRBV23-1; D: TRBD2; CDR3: CASSTNSGDFQYF
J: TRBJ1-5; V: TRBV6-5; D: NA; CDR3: CASRRLQGNGQPQHF
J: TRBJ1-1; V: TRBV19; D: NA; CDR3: CASRGGGGEAFF
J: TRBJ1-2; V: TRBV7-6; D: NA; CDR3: CASSLWRTYGYTF
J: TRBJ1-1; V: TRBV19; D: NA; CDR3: CASSATSGTEAFF
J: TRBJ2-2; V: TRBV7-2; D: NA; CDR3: CASILARENTGELFF
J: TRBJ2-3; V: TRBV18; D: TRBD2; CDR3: CASSPRLASGRMRADTQYF
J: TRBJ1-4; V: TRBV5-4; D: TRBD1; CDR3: CASSSQGGFNEKLFF
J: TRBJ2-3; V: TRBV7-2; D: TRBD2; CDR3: CASSLLLAGTDTQYF
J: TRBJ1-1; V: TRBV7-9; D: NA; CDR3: CASSPEADTEAFF
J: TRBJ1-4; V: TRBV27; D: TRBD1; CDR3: CASSRQGGNEKLFF
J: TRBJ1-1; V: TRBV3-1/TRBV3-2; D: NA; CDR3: CASSQGRNPEAFF
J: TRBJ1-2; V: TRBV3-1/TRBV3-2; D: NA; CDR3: CASSQGIVGDYGYTF
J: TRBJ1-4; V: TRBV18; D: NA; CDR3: CASSYGTSNANEKLFF
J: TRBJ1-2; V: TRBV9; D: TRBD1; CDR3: CASSALQGAGGYTF
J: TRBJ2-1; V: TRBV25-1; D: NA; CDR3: CASSGVWRGEQFF
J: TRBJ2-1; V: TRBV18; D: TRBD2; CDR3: CASSPQTSGTNEQFF
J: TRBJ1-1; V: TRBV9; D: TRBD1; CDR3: CASSVATPGQGAQNTEAFF
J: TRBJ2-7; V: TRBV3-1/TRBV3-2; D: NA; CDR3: CASSPLRGEVYEQYF
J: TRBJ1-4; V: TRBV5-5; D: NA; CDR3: CASSLVRSGEATNEKLFF
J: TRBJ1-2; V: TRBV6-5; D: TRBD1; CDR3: CASMVGDRSDGYTF
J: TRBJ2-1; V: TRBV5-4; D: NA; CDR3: CASRGTKPTGYNEQFF
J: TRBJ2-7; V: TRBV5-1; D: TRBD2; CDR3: CASSLGVSSGSLSYEQYF
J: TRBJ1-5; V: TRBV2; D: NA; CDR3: CASSDGNQPQHF
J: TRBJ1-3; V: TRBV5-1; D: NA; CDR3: CASSLVTGQGNTIYF
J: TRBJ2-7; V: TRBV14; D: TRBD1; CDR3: CASSRQGNGHEQYF
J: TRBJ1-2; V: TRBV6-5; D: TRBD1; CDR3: CASTQGALSYGYTF
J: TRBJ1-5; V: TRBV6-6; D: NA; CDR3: CASSYAGQPQHF